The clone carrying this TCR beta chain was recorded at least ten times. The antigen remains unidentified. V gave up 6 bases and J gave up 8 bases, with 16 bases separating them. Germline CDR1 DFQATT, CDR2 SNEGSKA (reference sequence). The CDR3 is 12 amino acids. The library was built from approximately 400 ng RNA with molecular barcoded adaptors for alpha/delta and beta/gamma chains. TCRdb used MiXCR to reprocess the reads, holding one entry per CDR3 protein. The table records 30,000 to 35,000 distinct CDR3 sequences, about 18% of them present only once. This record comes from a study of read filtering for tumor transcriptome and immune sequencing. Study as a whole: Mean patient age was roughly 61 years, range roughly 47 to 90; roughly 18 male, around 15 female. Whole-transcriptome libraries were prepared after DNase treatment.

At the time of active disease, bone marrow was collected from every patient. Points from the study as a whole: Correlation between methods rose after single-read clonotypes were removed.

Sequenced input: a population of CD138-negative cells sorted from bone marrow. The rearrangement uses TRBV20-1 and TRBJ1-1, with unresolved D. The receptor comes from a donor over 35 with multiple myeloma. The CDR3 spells CSASTETREAFF. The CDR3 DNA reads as TGCAGTGCCTCAACCGAGACGCGGGAAGCTTTCTTT.